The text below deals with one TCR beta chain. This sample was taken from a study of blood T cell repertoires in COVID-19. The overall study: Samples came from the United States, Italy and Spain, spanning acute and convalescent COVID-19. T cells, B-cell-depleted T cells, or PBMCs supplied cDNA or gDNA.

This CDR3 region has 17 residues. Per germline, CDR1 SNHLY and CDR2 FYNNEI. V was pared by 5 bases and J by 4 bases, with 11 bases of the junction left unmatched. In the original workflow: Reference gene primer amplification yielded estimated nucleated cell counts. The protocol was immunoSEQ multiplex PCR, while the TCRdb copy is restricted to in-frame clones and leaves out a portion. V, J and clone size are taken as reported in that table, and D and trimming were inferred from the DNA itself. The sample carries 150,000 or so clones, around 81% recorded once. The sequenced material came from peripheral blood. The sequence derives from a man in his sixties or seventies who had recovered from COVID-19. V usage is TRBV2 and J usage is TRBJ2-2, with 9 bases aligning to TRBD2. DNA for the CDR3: TGTGCCAGCAGTCCTCTAGCGGGGTTCGGGGGCACCGGGGAGCTGTTTTTT. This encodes CASSPLAGFGGTGELFF.